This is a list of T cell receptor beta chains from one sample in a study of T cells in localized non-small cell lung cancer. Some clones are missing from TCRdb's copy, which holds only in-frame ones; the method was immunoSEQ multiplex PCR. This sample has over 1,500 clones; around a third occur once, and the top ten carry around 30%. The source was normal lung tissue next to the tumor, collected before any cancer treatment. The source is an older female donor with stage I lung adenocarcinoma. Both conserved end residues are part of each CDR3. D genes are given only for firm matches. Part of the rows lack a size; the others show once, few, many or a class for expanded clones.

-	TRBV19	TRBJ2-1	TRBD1	TGTGCCAGTTCTCGGGACAGCTCGTTGGGGGATGAGCAGTTCTTC	CASSRDSSLGDEQFF
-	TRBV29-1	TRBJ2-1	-	TGCAGCGTGCCCAGGGAAAGCTCCTACAATGAGCAGTTCTTC	CSVPRESSYNEQFF
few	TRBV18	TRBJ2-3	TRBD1	TGTGCCAGCTCACTGCAGGGGGTTAGCACAGATACGCAGTATTTT	CASSLQGVSTDTQYF
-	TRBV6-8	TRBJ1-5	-	TGTGCCAGCAGTCAACAGAATAGCAATCAGCCCCAGCATTTT	CASSQQNSNQPQHF
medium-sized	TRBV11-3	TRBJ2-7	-	TGTGCCAGCAGCCGCGGGGCCCGGGACTCATACGAGCAGTACTTC	CASSRGARDSYEQYF
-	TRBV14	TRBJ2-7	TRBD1	TGTGCCAGCAGCCAAGGCGGGACAGGGAATTACGAGCAGTACTTC	CASSQGGTGNYEQYF
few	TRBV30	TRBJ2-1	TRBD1	TGTGCCTGGGACAGGGGGCTTGGGGATGAGCAGTTCTTC	CAWDRGLGDEQFF
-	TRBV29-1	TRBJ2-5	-	TGCAGCGTTGCACGATTCAACCAAGAGACCCAGTACTTC	CSVARFNQETQYF
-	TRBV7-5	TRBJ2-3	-	TGTGCCAGCAGCTTAGTGCAGAGCACAGATACGCAGTATTTT	CASSLVQSTDTQYF
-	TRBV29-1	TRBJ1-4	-	TGCAGCGCAGGTTCGCCCGGGACTAATGAAAAACTGTTTTTT	CSAGSPGTNEKLFF
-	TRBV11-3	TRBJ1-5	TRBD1	TGTGCCAGCAGCCCAATCGGACAGGGGGTTCAGCCCCAGCATTTT	CASSPIGQGVQPQHF
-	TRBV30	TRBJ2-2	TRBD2	TGTGCCTACACTAGCGGGAGCTCCACGGCCGGGGAGCTGTTTTTT	CAYTSGSSTAGELFF
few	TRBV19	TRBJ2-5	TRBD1	TGTGCCAGTAGTGAGGGACAGCAAGAGACCCAGTACTTC	CASSEGQQETQYF
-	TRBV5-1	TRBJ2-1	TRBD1	TGCGCCAGCAGCTCGACAGGGGGTCGCACCACTGAGCAGTTCTTC	CASSSTGGRTTEQFF
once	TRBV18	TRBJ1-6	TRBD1	TGTGCCAGCTCAAGAAACGACAGGGGAGGTAATTCACCCCTCCACTTT	CASSRNDRGGNSPLHF
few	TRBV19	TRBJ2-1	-	TGTGCCAGTAGTATATCTTCCAGGGGGGCCTACAATGAGCAGTTCTTC	CASSISSRGAYNEQFF
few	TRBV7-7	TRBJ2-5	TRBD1	TGTGCCAGCAGCGGACAGGGGGCCCAAGAGACCCAGTACTTC	CASSGQGAQETQYF
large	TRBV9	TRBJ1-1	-	TGTGCCAGCAGTGACAAGAACACTGAAGCTTTCTTT	CASSDKNTEAFF
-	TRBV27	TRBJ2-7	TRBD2	TGTGCCAGCAGTTTAAGGCGGGAGTCCTACGAGCAGTACTTC	CASSLRRESYEQYF
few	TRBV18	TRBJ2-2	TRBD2	TGTGCCAGCTCACCGCTGACTAGCGGGATCGGGGAGCTGTTTTTT	CASSPLTSGIGELFF
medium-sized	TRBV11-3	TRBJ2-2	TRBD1	TGTGCCAGCAGCTTGTTTGGGACAGGGTACACCGGGGAGCTGTTTTTT	CASSLFGTGYTGELFF
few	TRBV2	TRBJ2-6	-	TGTGCCAGCATAATGGGGCGTAGTACTGGGGCCAACGTCCTGACTTTC	CASIMGRSTGANVLTF
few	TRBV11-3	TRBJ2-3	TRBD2	TGTGCCAGCAGCCCGCAAGGGGCAGGGAGGGAAGATACGCAGTATTTT	CASSPQGAGREDTQYF
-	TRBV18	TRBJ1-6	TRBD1	TGTGCCAGCTCACTCCGACAGGGCACAGATTCACCCCTCCACTTT	CASSLRQGTDSPLHF
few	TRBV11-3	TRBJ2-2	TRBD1	TGTGCCAGCAGGGTAGATGGACAGGGTAGCAGGGAGCTGTTTTTT	CASRVDGQGSRELFF
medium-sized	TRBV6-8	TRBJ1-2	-	TGTGCCAGCAGTATCGGACACTTAAACTATGGCTACACCTTC	CASSIGHLNYGYTF
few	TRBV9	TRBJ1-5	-	TGTGCCAGCGGGGGGAGCAATCAGCCCCAGCATTTT	CASGGSNQPQHF
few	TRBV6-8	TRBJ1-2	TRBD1	TGTGCCAGCAGAGACTTGGGACAGGGGAACTATGGCTACACCTTC	CASRDLGQGNYGYTF
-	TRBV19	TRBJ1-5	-	TGTGCCAGTAGTGCCAGGACAGAGGGCAATCAGCCCCAGCATTTT	CASSARTEGNQPQHF
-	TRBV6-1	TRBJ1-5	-	TGTGCCAGCAGTGAAGCCCCGACAAACAGCCTTCGCAATCAGCCCCAGCATTTT	CASSEAPTNSLRNQPQHF
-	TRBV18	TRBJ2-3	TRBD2	TGTGCCAGCTCACCCCCTGGACTGAAGCGGGGGGGTTTAACAGATACGCAGTATTTT	CASSPPGLKRGGLTDTQYF
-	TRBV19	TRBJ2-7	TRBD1	TGTGCCAGTAGTCCTCCCGGGACAGGTTTTTCCGAGCAGTACTTC	CASSPPGTGFSEQYF
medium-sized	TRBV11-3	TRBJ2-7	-	TGTGCCAGCAGCTTAGGGGTTCGGGCGGGGGCCTATTCCTACGAGCAGTACTTC	CASSLGVRAGAYSYEQYF
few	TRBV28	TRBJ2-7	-	TGTGCCAGCAGTTCCCCTACGGACAGCTACGAGCAGTACTTC	CASSSPTDSYEQYF
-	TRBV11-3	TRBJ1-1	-	TGTGCCAGCAGCCCCCTGCAGGGAATGAACACTGAAGCTTTCTTT	CASSPLQGMNTEAFF
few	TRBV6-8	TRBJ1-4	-	TGTGCCAGCAGAGGGTCCAGAACGGGGGATGAAAAACTGTTTTTT	CASRGSRTGDEKLFF
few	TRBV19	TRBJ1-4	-	TGTGCCAGTAGTATTACGCGACAGAGAACTAATGAAAAACTGTTTTTT	CASSITRQRTNEKLFF
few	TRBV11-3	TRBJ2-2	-	TGTGCCAGCAGCTGGGTAGGGGGGGCCACCGGGGAGCTGTTTTTT	CASSWVGGATGELFF
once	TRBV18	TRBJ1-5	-	TGTGCCAGCTCACCTGGGGGCTCCCTTCAGCCCCAGCATTTT	CASSPGGSLQPQHF
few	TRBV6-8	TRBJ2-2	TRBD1	TGTGCCAGCAGGCTGACAGGGCTGGTCTCCGGGGAGCTGTTTTTT	CASRLTGLVSGELFF
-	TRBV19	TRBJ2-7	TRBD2	TGTGCCAGTAGTATGCTAGCGGGGGGTCTGTACGAGCAGTACTTC	CASSMLAGGLYEQYF
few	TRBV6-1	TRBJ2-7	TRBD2	TGTGCCAGCAGTGAAGCCGGCGGGCTAGCGGGAGTCTACGAGCAGTACTTC	CASSEAGGLAGVYEQYF
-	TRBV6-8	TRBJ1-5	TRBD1	TGTGCCAGCAGTTACTCGCGGGTTATCGGGACAGGGAACAATCAGCCCCAGCATTTT	CASSYSRVIGTGNNQPQHF
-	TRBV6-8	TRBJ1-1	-	TGTGCCAGCAGTACATGGGGGACTCAAGCTTTCTTT	CASSTWGTQAFF
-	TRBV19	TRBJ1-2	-	TGTGCCAGTAGTATGGCCCCCACAGGGAACTATGGCTACACCTTC	CASSMAPTGNYGYTF
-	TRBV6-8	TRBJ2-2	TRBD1	TGTGCCAGCAGACAGGGGGCCGGCACCGGGGAGCTGTTTTTT	CASRQGAGTGELFF
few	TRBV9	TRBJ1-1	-	TGTGCCAGCAGTGATACCTCGGAGAGGGCTTTCTTT	CASSDTSERAFF
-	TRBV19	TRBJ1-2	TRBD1	TGTGCCAGTAGTATGGGGCGACAGGGCTCTAACTATGGCTACACCTTC	CASSMGRQGSNYGYTF
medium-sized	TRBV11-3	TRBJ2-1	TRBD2	TGTGCCAGCAGCTTAGATGGATTCGGGGGGGCCGGCTACAATGAGCAGTTCTTC	CASSLDGFGGAGYNEQFF
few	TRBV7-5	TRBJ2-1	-	TGTGCCAGCAGCTTTTTCGGGGGGCCAGGAAATGAGCAGTTCTTC	CASSFFGGPGNEQFF
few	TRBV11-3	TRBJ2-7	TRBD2	TGTGCCAGCAGCTTGGGCCGACTAGCGATCCACGAGCAGTACTTC	CASSLGRLAIHEQYF